These 10 T cell receptor beta chains were sequenced from one sample in a study of PD-1 blockade in classical Hodgkin lymphoma. Relapses following autologous stem cell transplantation were seen in all patients, with brentuximab vedotin exposure varying. The repertoire was sequenced with immunoSEQ multiplex PCR; TCRdb's copy has only in-frame clones and lacks some. The data hold some 95,000 clones, with approximately 92% observed a single time. The sample here was peripheral blood mononuclear cells (PBMCs), taken before the second cycle of nivolumab. Receptors were obtained from a human donor with classical Hodgkin lymphoma.

This chain links TRBV2 with TRBJ2-4, with D unresolved. There are 13 residues in the CDR3. CDR1 SNHLY and CDR2 FYNNEI come from the germline V gene. Trimming removed 7 bases at V and 0 bases at J, with 7 bases between. CDR3 region: CASKQEAKNIQYF. The CDR3 DNA reads as TGTGCCAGCAAACAAGAAGCCAAAAACATTCAGTACTTC.

Notes on this clone: One end of the junction varies from germline; a read error may be responsible. CDR3 protein: CASSPEGASTYNEQFF. The CDR3 DNA reads TGTGCTAGCAGCCCCGAAGGGGCCTCCACGTACAATGAGCAGTTCTTC. This chain joins TRBV7-7 and TRBJ2-1, with D tentatively TRBD1 (5 bases). The germline V gene encodes CDR1 SSHAT and CDR2 FNYEAQ (reference sequence). The CDR3 spans 16 residues.

The chain uses TRBV28 and TRBJ1-2, with 7 bases aligning to TRBD1. The CDR3 loop spans 16 amino acids. Trimming at V came to 5 bases and at J to 0 bases, leaving 9 bases not matched to a gene. CDR1 and CDR2 (germline): MDHEN, SYDVKM. The CDR3 DNA is TGTGCCAGCAGTCCTGCAGGGGGGGCCCCTAACTATGGCTACACCTTC. Protein sequence: CASSPAGGAPNYGYTF.

This clone was seen a single time. The genes are TRBV28 and TRBJ1-6; D not resolved. Germline V gives CDR1 MDHEN, CDR2 SYDVKM. The V end lost 6 bases, the J end lost 4 bases, and 4 bases lay between the germline ends. CDR3 size: 12 residues. Written as DNA, the CDR3 is TGTGCCAGCAGGGGATATAATTCACCCCTCCACTTT. Protein sequence: CASRGYNSPLHF.

The chain joins TRBV6-6 to TRBJ2-5; D unclear. V shed 7 bases and J shed 0 bases, with 6 bases lying between them. CDR1 and CDR2 from the germline V gene are MNHNY and SVGAGI (reference sequence). The CDR3 covers 12 residues. CDR3 sequence: CASTINQETQYF. CDR3 nucleotide sequence: TGTGCCAGCACCATCAACCAAGAGACCCAGTACTTC.

The rearrangement links TRBV7-8 to TRBJ2-6, with a possible D match to TRBD1 (7 bases). The germline V and J ends were trimmed by 5 bases and 2 bases, with 16 bases remaining between them. CDR1 and CDR2 from the germline V gene are SGHVS and FQNEAQ. The CDR3 runs to 17 residues. CDR3 protein: CASSPRQGGTGANVLTF. CDR3 coding DNA: TGTGCCAGCAGCCCTCGACAGGGAGGAACTGGGGCCAACGTCCTGACTTTC.

This CDR3 is CASSAGIWDGDTQYF. DNA for the CDR3: TGTGCCAGCAGCGCAGGGATCTGGGATGGGGATACGCAGTATTTT. The chain recombines TRBV9 with TRBJ2-3; TRBD1 is a possible D gene (5 bases). The V and J ends lost 3 bases and 6 bases respectively, with 17 bases between them. The CDR3 has 15 residues. Germline CDR1 reads SGDLS; CDR2 reads YYNGEE.

The chain couples TRBV27 to TRBJ2-7, with a possible D match to TRBD2 (5 bases). The V gene lost 5 bases and the J gene lost 0 bases, with 17 bases spanning the gap. The germline CDR1 and CDR2 sequences are MNHEY and SMNVEV (reference sequence). This CDR3 has 16 residues. The CDR3 region has the DNA TGTGCCAGCAGTATAAGAGGGAACCTCCCCTCCTACGAGCAGTACTTC. Its translation is CASSIRGNLPSYEQYF.

Here the CDR3 reads CASSFSRTGGLGQETQYF. The CDR3, as DNA: TGTGCCAGCAGTTTCAGCCGCACAGGGGGCCTCGGACAAGAGACCCAGTACTTC. The rearrangement links TRBV27 to TRBJ2-5, with 9 bases matching TRBD1. This CDR3 is 18 amino acids long. CDR1 is MNHEY and CDR2 is SMNVEV in the germline V gene (reference sequence). J gave up 2 bases and V 3 bases, and 13 bases lay outside the gene matches.

The rearrangement uses TRBV6-6 and TRBJ2-7, with a weak D call TRBD2 (6 bases). Trimming shortened V by 2 bases and J by 2 bases, and 13 bases separated the two germline ends. The CDR3 consists of 15 residues. CDR1 is MNHNY and CDR2 is SVGAGI in the germline V gene (reference sequence). The CDR3 loop is CASSYGRDRPYEQYF. Written as DNA, the CDR3 is TGTGCCAGCAGTTACGGGCGGGACCGCCCCTACGAGCAGTACTTC.